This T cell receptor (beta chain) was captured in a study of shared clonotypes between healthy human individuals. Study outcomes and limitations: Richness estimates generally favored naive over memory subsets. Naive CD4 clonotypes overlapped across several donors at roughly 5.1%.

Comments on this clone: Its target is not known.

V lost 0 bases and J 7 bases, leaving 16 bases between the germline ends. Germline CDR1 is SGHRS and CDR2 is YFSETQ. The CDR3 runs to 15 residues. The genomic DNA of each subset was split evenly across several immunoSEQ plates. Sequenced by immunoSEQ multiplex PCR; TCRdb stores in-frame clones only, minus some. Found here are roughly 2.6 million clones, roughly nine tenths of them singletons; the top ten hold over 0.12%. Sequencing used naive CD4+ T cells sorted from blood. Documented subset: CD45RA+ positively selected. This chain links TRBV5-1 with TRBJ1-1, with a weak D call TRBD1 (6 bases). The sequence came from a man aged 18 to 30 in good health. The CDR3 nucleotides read TGCGCCAGCAGCTTGGATCCAGGGGAGACTTTTGAAGCTTTCTTT. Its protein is CASSLDPGETFEAFF.